This T cell receptor (beta chain) was recovered during a study of Ad26.COV2.S vaccination and SARS-CoV-2 variants. Study summary: In the study, Ad26.COV2.S was injected intramuscularly once, or twice 56 days apart.

This clone was detected only a few times. Described treatment: about 20 received Ad26.COV2.S at low or high dose, single or two shots; five or six received placebo; per-sample allocation not given. At day 63 after the first vaccine or placebo injection, samples were drawn. An Ad26 vector that expressed Wuhan-strain SARS-CoV-2 spike constituted the vaccine. V lost 8 bases, J lost 0 bases, and 8 bases lay in between. This CDR3 has 13 amino acids. The V gene's germline CDR1 is SNHLY and CDR2 FYNNEI. Using immunoSEQ multiplex PCR, the repertoire was profiled, and TCRdb retains in-frame clones only, with some absent. The data show about 350,000 clones, roughly 91% seen once.

This TCR came from a person aged 18 to 59 who received the Ad26.COV2.S COVID-19 vaccine or a placebo. Sequenced material: peripheral blood, taken in a trial of Ad26.COV2.S vaccine versus placebo. The chain has TRBV2 and TRBJ1-5; no reliable D call. This chain's CDR3 is CASRVYSNQPQHF. DNA of the CDR3: TGTGCCAGCCGCGTCTATAGCAATCAGCCCCAGCATTTT.